This T cell receptor beta chain was retrieved from a study of blood T cell repertoires in COVID-19. In the study overall: Acute-phase and convalescent COVID-19 samples originated in the United States, Italy and Spain. From T cells, B-cell-depleted T cells, or PBMCs came the material, which was cDNA or gDNA.

In the original processing: Reference gene primer amplification gave estimated nucleated cell counts. Using immunoSEQ multiplex PCR, the repertoire was profiled, and TCRdb retains in-frame clones only, with some absent. V and J calls plus clone size are reproduced from that table; the DNA served to infer D and trimming. The sample shows about 80,000 clones, 70% to 90% of them seen only once. Germline CDR1 is SGHTA and CDR2 is FQGNSA. Trimming took 0 bases from V and 6 from J; bases not matched to a gene: 1. The CDR3 is 15 amino acids. The sample taken for sequencing was peripheral blood. The genes are TRBV7-2 and TRBJ1-5; 11 bases map to TRBD1. The receptor was isolated from a woman older than 75 with acute or convalescent COVID-19. The CDR3 region has the DNA TGTGCCAGCAGCTTAGCGGGACAGGGGGGTCAGCCCCAGCATTTT. It codes for CASSLAGQGGQPQHF.